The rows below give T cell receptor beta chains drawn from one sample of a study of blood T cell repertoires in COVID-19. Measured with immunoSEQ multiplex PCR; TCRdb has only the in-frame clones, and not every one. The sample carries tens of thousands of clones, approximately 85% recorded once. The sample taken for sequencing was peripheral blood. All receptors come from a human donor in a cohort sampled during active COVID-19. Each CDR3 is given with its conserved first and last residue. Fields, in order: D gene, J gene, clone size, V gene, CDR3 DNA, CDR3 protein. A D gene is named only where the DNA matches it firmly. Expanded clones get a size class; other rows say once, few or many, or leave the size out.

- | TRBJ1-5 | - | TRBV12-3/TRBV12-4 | TGTGCCAGCCTTGGGGAGGGCAATCAGCCCCAGCATTTT | CASLGEGNQPQHF
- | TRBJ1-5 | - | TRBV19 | TGTGCCACTAGTAGTTTCCGGGGGACCGGGAAAAATCAGCCCCAGCATTTT | CATSSFRGTGKNQPQHF
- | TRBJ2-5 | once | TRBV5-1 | TGCGCCAGCAGCTTGGCTGGTAGCGGAGACGGGACCCAGTACTTC | CASSLAGSGDGTQYF
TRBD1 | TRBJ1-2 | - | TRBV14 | TGTGCCAGCAGCACAGGGACAGGGCATGGCTACACCTTC | CASSTGTGHGYTF
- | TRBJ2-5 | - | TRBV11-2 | TGTGCCAGCGCCCTACAAGAGACCCAGTACTTC | CASALQETQYF
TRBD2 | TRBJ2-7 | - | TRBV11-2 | TGTGCCAGCAGCTTAGATCCTAGCGGGATCTACGAGCAGTACTTC | CASSLDPSGIYEQYF
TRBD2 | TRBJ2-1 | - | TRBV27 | TGTGCCAGCAGTTTAACTGATGGGAGGGTTAATGAGCAGTTCTTC | CASSLTDGRVNEQFF
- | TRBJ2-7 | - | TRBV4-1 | TGCGCCAGCAGCCAAGATCGGAGTCGTGGCTACGAGCAGTACTTC | CASSQDRSRGYEQYF
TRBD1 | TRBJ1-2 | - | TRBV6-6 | TGTGCCAGCGGAGACAGGGGGATCTCCTTC | CASGDRGISF
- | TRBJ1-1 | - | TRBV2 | TGTGCCAGCAGTAGCTCGGGGATAGCCACTGAAGCTTTCTTT | CASSSSGIATEAFF
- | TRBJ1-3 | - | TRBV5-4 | TGTGCCAGCAGCCCCGGACAGTCCGCCTCTGGAAACACCATATATTTT | CASSPGQSASGNTIYF
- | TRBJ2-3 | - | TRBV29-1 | TGCAGCGTTGTCTTGTACACAGATACGCAGTATTTT | CSVVLYTDTQYF
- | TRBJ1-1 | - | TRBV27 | TGTGCCAGCGGGCACAGGATTGAAGCTTTCTTT | CASGHRIEAFF
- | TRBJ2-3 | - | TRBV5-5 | TGTGCCAGCAGCCCCGCCCGGGCAGATACGCAGTATTTT | CASSPARADTQYF
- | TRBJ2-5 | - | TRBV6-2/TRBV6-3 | TGTGCCAGCAGTCACGGAGAGACCCAGTACTTC | CASSHGETQYF
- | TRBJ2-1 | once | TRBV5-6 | TGTGCCAGCAGCCAGGGGTCTAGGGAGCAGTTCTTC | CASSQGSREQFF
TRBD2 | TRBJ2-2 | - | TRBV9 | TGTGCCAGCAGCGTAGTGCCGGGGGGGAACACCGGGGAGCTGTTTTTT | CASSVVPGGNTGELFF
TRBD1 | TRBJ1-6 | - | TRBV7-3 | TGTGCCAGCCCGGGACAGGCCGCTTCGGCCCTCCACTTT | CASPGQAASALHF
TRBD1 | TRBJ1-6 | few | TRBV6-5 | TGTGCCAGCAGACTGGGACAGACCACCGGATCACCCCTCCACTTT | CASRLGQTTGSPLHF
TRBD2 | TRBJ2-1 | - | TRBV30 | TGTGCCTGGAGCAAAGGCCTAGCGGGAGCCTACAATGAGCAGTTCTTC | CAWSKGLAGAYNEQFF
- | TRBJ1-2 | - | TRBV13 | TGTGCCAGCAGCTTAGTGGGTGGCGGTAGTGACTATGGCTACACCTTC | CASSLVGGGSDYGYTF
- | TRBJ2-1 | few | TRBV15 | TGTGCCACCAGCAGAGGTGCCCCAGATGAGCAGTTCTTC | CATSRGAPDEQFF
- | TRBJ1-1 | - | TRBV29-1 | TGCAGCGTTGACCCTCAGGGGCTGGGCACTGAAGCTTTCTTT | CSVDPQGLGTEAFF
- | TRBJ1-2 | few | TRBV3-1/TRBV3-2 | TGTGCCAGCAGCCAGAACACAAATAATGGCTACACCTTC | CASSQNTNNGYTF
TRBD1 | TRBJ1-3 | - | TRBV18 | TGTGCCAGCTCACCGCGTAGCCAGGGACAGGGATCTGGAAACACCATATATTTT | CASSPRSQGQGSGNTIYF
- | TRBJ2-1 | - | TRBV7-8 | TGTGCCGTACTTTGGGGGGTCTACAATGAGCAGTTCTTC | CAVLWGVYNEQFF
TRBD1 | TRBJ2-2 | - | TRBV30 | TGTGCCTGGCGGGACAGGATCACCGGGGAGCTGTTTTTT | CAWRDRITGELFF
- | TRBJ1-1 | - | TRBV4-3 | TGCGCCAGCAGCCTTTCTGATAGCGCTGAAGCTTTCTTT | CASSLSDSAEAFF